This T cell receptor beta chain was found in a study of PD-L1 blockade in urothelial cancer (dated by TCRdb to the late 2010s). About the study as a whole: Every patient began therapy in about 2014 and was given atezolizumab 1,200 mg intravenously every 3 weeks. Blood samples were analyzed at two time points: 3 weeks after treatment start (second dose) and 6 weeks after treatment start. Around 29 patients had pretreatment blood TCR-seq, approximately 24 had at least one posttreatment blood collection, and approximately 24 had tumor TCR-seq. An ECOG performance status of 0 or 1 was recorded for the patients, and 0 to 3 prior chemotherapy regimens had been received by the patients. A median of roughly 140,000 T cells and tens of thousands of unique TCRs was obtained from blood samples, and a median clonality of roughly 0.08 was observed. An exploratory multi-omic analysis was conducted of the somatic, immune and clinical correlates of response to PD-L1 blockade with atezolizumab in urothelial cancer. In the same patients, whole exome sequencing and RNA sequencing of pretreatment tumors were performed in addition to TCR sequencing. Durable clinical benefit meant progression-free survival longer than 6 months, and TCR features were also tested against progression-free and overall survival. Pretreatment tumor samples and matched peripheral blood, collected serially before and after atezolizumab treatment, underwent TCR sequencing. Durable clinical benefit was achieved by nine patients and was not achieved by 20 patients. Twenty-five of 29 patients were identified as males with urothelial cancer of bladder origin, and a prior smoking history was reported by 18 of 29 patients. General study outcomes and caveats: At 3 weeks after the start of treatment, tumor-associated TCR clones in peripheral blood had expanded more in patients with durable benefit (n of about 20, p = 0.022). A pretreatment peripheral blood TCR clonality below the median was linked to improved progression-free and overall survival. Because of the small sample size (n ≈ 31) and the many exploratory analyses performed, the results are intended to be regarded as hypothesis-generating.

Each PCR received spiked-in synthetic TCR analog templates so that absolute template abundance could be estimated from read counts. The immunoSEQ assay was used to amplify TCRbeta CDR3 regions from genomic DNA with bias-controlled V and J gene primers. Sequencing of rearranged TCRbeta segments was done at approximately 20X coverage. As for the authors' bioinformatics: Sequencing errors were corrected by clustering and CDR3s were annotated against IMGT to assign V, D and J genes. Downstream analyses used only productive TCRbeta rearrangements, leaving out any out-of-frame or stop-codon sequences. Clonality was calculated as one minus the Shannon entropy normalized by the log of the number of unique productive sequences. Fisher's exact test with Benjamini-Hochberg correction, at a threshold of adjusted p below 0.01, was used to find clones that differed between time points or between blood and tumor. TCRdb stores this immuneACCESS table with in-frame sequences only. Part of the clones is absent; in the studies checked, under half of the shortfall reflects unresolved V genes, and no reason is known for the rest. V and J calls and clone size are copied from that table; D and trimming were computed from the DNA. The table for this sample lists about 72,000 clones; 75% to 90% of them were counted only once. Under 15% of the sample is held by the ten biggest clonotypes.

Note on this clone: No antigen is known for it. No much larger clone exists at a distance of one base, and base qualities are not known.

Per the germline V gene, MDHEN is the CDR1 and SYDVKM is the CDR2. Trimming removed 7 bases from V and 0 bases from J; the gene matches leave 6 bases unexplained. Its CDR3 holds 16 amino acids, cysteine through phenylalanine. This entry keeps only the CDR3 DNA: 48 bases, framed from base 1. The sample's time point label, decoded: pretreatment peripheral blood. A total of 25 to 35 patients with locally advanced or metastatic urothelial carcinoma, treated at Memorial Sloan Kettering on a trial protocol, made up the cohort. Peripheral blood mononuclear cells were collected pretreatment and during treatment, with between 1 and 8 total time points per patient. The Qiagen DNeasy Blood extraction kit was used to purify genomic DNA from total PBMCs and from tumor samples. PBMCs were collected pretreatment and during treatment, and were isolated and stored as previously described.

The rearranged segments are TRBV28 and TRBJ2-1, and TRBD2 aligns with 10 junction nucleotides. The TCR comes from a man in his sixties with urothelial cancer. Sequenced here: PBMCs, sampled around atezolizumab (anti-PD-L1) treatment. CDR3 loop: CASTISGGPSYNEQFF. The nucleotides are TGTGCCAGCACTATTAGCGGGGGGCCCTCCTACAATGAGCAGTTCTTC. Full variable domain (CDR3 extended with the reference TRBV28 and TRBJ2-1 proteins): DVKVTQSSRYLVKRTGEKVFLECVQDMDHENMFWYRQDPGLGLRLIYFSYDVKMKEKGDIPEGYSVSREKKERFSLILESASTNQTSMYLCASTISGGPSYNEQFFGPGTRLTVL.